This T cell receptor (beta chain) was sequenced for a study of blood T cell repertoires in COVID-19. V was pared by 4 bases and J by 8 bases, with 8 bases of the junction left unmatched. Looked up from germline, CDR1 is SGHRS and CDR2 is YFSETQ. The CDR3 has 14 residues. This table comes from immunoSEQ multiplex PCR, and its TCRdb copy is limited to in-frame clones, with some not included. Of about 190,000 clones in the sample, more than 85% were seen once. Sequencing input: PBMCs or T cells enriched from blood (not recorded which). V usage is TRBV5-1 and J usage is TRBJ2-1; 8 bases are shared with TRBD2. This clonotype was sampled from a woman aged 40 to 49 in a cohort exposed to, infected with or recovered from COVID-19 (not recorded which). This chain's CDR3 is CASSREGVSDEQFF. The CDR3 bases are TGCGCCAGCAGCCGGGAGGGGGTGAGCGATGAGCAGTTCTTC.